This TCR beta chain was obtained from a study of regulatory T cells in long-lasting Graves disease (dated by TCRdb to the early 2020s). Concerning the study at large: Antithyroid drugs had been taken for less than 3 months by newly diagnosed Graves' disease patients. Persistent Graves' disease patients were compared with newly diagnosed Graves' disease patients by peripheral blood TCR sequencing and RNA sequencing. The study was registered as a clinical trial and conducted in China. A total of 35 or so samples were covered by TCR sequencing, comprising around 13 persistent and around 20 newly diagnosed Graves' disease patients.

The library was generated by multiplex PCR. Sequencing was carried out with an Illumina HiSeq 4000. TCR beta libraries were built with iRepertoire HTBI primers and Arm-PCR amplification of CDR3 regions. PCR products were gel purified before sequencing. The original methods were these. A total of roughly 58 TRBV and approximately 15 TRBJ segments were identified across samples and were used for gene usage analysis of CDR3 amino acid clonotypes. Filtered high-quality paired reads were merged into contigs using COPE and FqMerger. BLAST was used to align contigs to IMGT TRBV, TRBD and TRBJ reference genes, and CDR3 was defined according to IMGT. Highly expanded clones were defined as clonotypes with a frequency above 0.1%. Shannon entropy served as the measure of repertoire diversity, while the Gini coefficient captured V-J evenness. Public clonotypes were defined as clonotypes shared by more than one individual. The public reads were reprocessed in TCRdb via fastp at Q25 and MiXCR, keeping in-frame beta chains. Rows merge per CDR3 protein into single entries with the most common DNA and genes. V and J calls and clone size were set by TCRdb, not the authors. Counted in this sample were about 540,000 distinct CDR3 sequences; approximately 13% of them appeared once. 10% of the sample comes from the top ten.

Taken with the paper, the label for time point translates to: newly diagnosed GD, antithyroid drugs for less than 3 months. RNA was extracted from PBMCs in TRIzol for both TCR sequencing and RNA sequencing. The diagnosis of Graves' disease followed American Thyroid Association guidelines. Patients for the study were recruited at an endocrinology department in Xi'an, China. From each patient, approximately 10 milliliters of peripheral blood was collected into an EDTA anticoagulant tube. Ficoll Paque Plus density gradient separation was used to isolate PBMCs, and no additional T cell sorting was done. An Agilent 2100 Bioanalyzer and agarose gel were used to assess RNA quality, and a NanoDrop 2000 was used to measure RNA concentration. Broader findings and caveats from the paper: Because the primary lesion, thyroid tissue, could not be accessed, the study looked at peripheral blood alone. Compared with newly diagnosed patients, persistent Graves' disease patients had lower TCR Shannon entropy and fewer highly expanded clones, which suggests clonal expansion. More public clonotypes were shared among persistent patients (over 2,500) than among newly diagnosed patients (roughly 1,000). Preferential use of TRBV28, TRBJ1-2 and TRBJ2-5 was observed in persistent disease, whereas TRBV20-1 and TRBJ2-1 were favored in newly diagnosed disease. As a limitation, the authors acknowledged that the small sample size may reduce accuracy. Sequencing and analysis were limited to the TCR beta chain.

From V the trimming removes 7 bases and from J it removes 0 bases, while the gene matches leave 14 bases of the junction unaccounted for. The CDR3 starts with the cysteine, ends with the phenylalanine, and has 17 residues. Only the CDR3 region is kept as DNA, spanning 51 bases read in frame from base 1. CDR1 and CDR2 (MNHNS, SASEGT) derive from the germline V gene. This clonotype turned up a few times. Its antigen is still unknown. No clone much larger than this one lies a single base away; base qualities are absent. The same data also contributed to another study, on T cells in Graves' hyperthyroidism and ophthalmopathy. The second paper further reports: Stable Graves' hyperthyroidism was defined as no progression to ophthalmopathy during 18 months of follow-up. The hyperthyroidism patients were between 18 and 65 years old and newly diagnosed, with a disease duration of less than 2 months. Patients with uncontrolled infections, other autoimmune diseases, pregnancy or lactation were excluded. Diagnoses were based on clinical symptoms, serum thyroxine and TRAb, thyroid ultrasound and orbital computed tomography. The first round of RT-PCR for the TCR CDR3 was performed with the HTBI primer set and the Qiagen OneStep RT-PCR kit. Most expanded thyroid clonotypes (frequency above 0.001) were also found in blood, which suggests that blood repertoires may mirror thyroid immune responses. A 13 V-J signature model separated ophthalmopathy from stable hyperthyroidism, with nearly 90% sensitivity and approximately 81% specificity in cross-validation and 80%/75% in testing. In validation, progression to ophthalmopathy was predicted by the model with nearly 71% sensitivity and 72.22% specificity, a median of approximately 6.5 months before onset. A discovery cohort of about 96 patients, about 40 with Graves' ophthalmopathy and 57 with stable Graves' hyperthyroidism, was used to find distinguishing TCR V-J signatures. Prospective prediction of ophthalmopathy was tested in an independent validation cohort of some 19 hyperthyroidism patients and 17 patients who later progressed to ophthalmopathy. The 90 to 100 discovery patients were randomly divided into training and test sets at a 7:3 ratio. In addition, the study compared T-cell repertoires in thyroid tissue and in blood from roughly 6 Graves' hyperthyroidism patients. After blood sampling, hyperthyroidism patients were treated with methimazole at a starting dose of 30 mg daily, and ophthalmopathy patients were treated with high-dose intravenous methylprednisolone. The libraries were constructed in a second round of multiplex PCR and then size-selected and purified. Libraries were sequenced paired-end with 100 bp reads on an Illumina HiSeq2000. Raw data were processed with SOAPnuke, discarding reads with adapters, uncalled bases, mean Phred below 15, or no exact constant-primer or identifier match. COPE v1.2.5 was used to merge high-quality paired reads, and clonotypes were defined as unique nucleotide sequences. MiTCR v1.1 was used to align the clonotypes against IMGT TRBV, TRBD and TRBJ reference segments. Analysis was restricted to V-J combinations with a frequency above 0.0001, which covered about 99% of repertoires. A TCS score was defined as the ratio between F50 (clonal expansion) and ExV (chaos), using BLOSUM62-based TCRdist between CDR3 peptides within each V-J. Welch's t-statistics and random forest reduced around 550 V-J features to roughly 13, which were used in a naive Bayes classifier (R e1071). No statistical method was used to fix the sample size in advance, and group allocation was not hidden from the investigators. According to the paper, TCR Vbeta CDR3 sequencing was carried out on over 130 peripheral blood samples, which came from around 43 ophthalmopathy, around 75 hyperthyroidism and roughly 17 progressor patients.

The rearrangement combines TRBV6-1 with TRBJ1-2; 7 central nucleotides agree with TRBD1. Sequencing was performed on peripheral blood mononuclear cells (PBMCs), taken at new diagnosis, from a patient treated with antithyroid drugs. This clonotype was sampled from a young man with Graves disease. Donor details come from another sample of the same person, matched by shared clones. The CDR3 has the sequence CASTPRDSRPSNYGYTF. The nucleotide sequence reads as follows: TGTGCCAGCACCCCCCGGGACAGCCGACCCTCTAACTATGGCTACACCTTC.